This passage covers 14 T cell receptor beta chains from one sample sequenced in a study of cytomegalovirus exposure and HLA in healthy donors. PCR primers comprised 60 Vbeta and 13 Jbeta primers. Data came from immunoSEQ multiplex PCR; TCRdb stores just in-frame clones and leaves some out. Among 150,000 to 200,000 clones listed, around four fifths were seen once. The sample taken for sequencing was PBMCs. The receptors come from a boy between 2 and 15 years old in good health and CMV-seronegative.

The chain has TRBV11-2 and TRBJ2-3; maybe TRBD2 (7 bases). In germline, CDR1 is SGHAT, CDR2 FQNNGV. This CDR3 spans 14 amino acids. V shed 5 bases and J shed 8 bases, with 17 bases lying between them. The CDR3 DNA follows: TGTGCCAGCAGCCCCAATGTGGGGGGGCTTACGCAGTATTTT. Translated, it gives CASSPNVGGLTQYF. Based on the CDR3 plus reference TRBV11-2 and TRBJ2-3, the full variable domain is EAGVAQSPRYKIIEKRQSVAFWCNPISGHATLYWYQQILGQGPKLLIQFQNNGVVDDSQLPKDRFSAERLKGVDSTLKIQPAKLEDSAVYLCASSPNVGGLTQYFGPGTRLTVL.

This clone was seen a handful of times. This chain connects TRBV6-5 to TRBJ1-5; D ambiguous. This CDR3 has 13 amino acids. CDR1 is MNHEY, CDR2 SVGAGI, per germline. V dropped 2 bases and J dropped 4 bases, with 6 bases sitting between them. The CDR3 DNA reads TGTGCCAGCAGTTACGGGAGGAATCAGCCCCAGCATTTT. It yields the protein CASSYGRNQPQHF.

The CDR3 is CASSLAGVTTDTQYF. The CDR3 nucleotides are TGTGCCAGCAGCTTAGCAGGGGTCACCACAGATACGCAGTATTTT. The rearrangement joins TRBV7-2 to TRBJ2-3, with D tentatively TRBD1 (5 bases). V was clipped by 0 bases and J by 2 bases, with 9 bases between them. The CDR3 contains 15 residues. Germline CDR1 is SGHTA and CDR2 is FQGNSA.

The CDR3 reads CASSDPREQYV. CDR3 in DNA: TGTGCCAGCAGTGATCCGAGGGAGCAGTACGTC. The V call is TRBV6-1, the J call TRBJ2-7, with D hard to call. Germline assignment: CDR1 MNHNS and CDR2 SASEGT. Trimming left V 3 bases short and J 7 bases short, with 7 bases between. The CDR3 has 11 residues.

As DNA, the CDR3 is TGTGCCAGTAGTATAGAGCGGACAGCGAGGGCGGAGAAACTGTTTTTT. Amino acids: CASSIERTARAEKLFF. The chain employs TRBV19 and TRBJ1-4; D is possibly TRBD1 (6 bases). This CDR3 contains 16 residues. V lost 0 bases, J lost 11 bases, and 19 bases lay in between. Germline loops: CDR1 LNHDA, CDR2 SQIVND (reference sequence).

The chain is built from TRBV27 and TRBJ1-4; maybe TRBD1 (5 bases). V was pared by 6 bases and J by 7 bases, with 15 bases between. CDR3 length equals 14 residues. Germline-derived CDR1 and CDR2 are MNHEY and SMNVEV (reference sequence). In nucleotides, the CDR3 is TGTGCCAGCAGACACCCGACAGTAGGTGAAAAACTGTTTTTT. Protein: CASRHPTVGEKLFF. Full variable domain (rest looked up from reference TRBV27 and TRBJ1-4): EAQVTQNPRYLITVTGKKLTVTCSQNMNHEYMSWYRQDPGLGLRQIYYSMNVEVTDKGDVPEGYKVSRKEKRNFPLILESPSPNQTSLYFCASRHPTVGEKLFFGSGTQLSVL.

The CDR3, as DNA: TGTGCCAGCAGCTTAAATACAGCAGTGGCCAAAAACATTCAGTACTTC. Amino acids: CASSLNTAVAKNIQYF. This rearrangement joins TRBV7-8 to TRBJ2-4, with D unclear. The V end lost 2 bases, the J end lost 1 base, and 12 bases lay between the germline ends. The germline V gene encodes CDR1 SGHVS and CDR2 FQNEAQ. This CDR3 spans 16 amino acids.

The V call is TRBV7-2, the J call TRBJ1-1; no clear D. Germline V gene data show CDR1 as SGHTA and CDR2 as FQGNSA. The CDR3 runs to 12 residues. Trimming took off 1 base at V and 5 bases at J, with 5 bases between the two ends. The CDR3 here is CASSLGETEAFF. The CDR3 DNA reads TGTGCCAGCAGCTTAGGGGAGACTGAAGCTTTCTTT.

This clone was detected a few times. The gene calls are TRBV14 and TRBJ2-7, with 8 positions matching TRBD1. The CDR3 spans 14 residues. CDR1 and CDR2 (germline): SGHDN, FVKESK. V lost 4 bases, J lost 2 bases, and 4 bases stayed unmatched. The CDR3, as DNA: TGTGCCAGCAGCCCTAGGGACAGGACCTACGAGCAGTACGTC. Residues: CASSPRDRTYEQYV.

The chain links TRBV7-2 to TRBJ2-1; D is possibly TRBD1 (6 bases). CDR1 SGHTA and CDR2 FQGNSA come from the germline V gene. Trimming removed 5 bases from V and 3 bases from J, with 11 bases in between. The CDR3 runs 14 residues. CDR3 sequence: CASSPRTDYNEQFF. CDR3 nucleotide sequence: TGTGCCAGCAGCCCACGGACAGACTACAATGAGCAGTTCTTC.

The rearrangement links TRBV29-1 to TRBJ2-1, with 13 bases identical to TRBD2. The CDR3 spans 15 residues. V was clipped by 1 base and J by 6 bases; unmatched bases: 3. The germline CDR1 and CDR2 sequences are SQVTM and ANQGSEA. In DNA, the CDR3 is TGCAGCGTTGAAGCGAGGACTAGCGGGAGCAATGAGCAGTTCTTC. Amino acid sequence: CSVEARTSGSNEQFF.

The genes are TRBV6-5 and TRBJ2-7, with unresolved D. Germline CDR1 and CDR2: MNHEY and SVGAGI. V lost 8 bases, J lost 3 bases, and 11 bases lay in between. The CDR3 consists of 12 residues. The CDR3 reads CASLYLGYEQYV. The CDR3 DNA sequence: TGTGCCAGCTTGTATCTGGGCTACGAGCAGTACGTC.

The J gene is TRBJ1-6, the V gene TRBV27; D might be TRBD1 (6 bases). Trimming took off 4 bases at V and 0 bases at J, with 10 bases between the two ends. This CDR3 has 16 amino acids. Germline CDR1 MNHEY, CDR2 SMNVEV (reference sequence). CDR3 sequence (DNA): TGTGCCAGCAGTTCAACAGGGAGCTCCTATAATTCACCCCTCCACTTT. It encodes CASSSTGSSYNSPLHF.

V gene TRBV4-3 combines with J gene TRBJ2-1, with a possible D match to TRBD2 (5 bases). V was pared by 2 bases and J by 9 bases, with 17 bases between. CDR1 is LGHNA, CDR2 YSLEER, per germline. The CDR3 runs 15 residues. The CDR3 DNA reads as TGCGCCAGCAGCCAAAACATGGCTAGCTTTCCTGAGCAGTTCTTC. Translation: CASSQNMASFPEQFF.